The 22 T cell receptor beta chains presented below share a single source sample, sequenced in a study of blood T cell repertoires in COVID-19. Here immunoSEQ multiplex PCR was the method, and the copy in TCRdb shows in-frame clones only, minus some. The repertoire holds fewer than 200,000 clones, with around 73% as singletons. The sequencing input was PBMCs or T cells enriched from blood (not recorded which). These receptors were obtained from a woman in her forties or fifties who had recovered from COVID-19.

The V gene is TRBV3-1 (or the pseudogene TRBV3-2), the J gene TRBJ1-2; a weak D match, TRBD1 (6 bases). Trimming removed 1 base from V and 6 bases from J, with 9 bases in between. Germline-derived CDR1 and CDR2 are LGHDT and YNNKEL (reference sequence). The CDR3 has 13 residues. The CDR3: CASSQAQGNGYTF. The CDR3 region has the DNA TGTGCCAGCAGCCAAGCACAGGGTAATGGCTACACCTTC.

The CDR3 nucleotides read TGCGCCAGCAGCTTGGGGGCAGGCAACACTGAAGCTTTCTTT. It specifies CASSLGAGNTEAFF. The chain carries TRBV5-1 and TRBJ1-1; D gene ambiguous. Trimming took 0 bases from V and 2 from J, leaving 8 bases between them. The CDR3 has 14 residues. Germline V gene data show CDR1 as SGHRS and CDR2 as YFSETQ.

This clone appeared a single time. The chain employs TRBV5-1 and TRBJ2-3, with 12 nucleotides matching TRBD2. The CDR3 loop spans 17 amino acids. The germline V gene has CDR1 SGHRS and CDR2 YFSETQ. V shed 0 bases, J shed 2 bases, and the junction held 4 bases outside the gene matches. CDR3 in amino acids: CASSLALAGGITDTQYF. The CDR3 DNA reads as TGCGCCAGCAGCTTGGCACTAGCGGGAGGTATCACAGATACGCAGTATTTT.

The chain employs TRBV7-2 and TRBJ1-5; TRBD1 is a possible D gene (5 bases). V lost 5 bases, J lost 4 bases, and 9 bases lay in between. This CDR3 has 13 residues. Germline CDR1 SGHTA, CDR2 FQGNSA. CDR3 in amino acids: CASSTQGNQPQHF. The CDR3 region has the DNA TGTGCCAGCAGCACCCAGGGAAATCAGCCCCAGCATTTT.

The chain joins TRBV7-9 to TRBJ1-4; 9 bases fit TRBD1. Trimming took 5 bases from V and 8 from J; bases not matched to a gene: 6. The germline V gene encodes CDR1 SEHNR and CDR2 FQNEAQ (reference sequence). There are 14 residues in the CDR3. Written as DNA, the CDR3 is TGTGCCAGCAGCCTGACAGGGGGTGGAGAAAAACTGTTTTTT. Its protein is CASSLTGGGEKLFF.

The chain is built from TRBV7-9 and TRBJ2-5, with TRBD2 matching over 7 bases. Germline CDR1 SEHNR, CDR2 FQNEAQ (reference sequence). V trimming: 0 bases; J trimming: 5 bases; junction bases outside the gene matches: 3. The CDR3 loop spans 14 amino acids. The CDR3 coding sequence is TGTGCCAGCAGCTTAGCGGGAGGGAAGGAGACCCAGTACTTC. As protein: CASSLAGGKETQYF.

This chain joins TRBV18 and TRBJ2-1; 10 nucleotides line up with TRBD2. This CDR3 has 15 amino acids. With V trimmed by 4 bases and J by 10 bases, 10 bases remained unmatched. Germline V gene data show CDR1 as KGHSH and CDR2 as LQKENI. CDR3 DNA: TGTGCCAGCTCACTCGCTAGCGGGAGTGGCGGAGAGCAGTTCTTC. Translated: CASSLASGSGGEQFF.

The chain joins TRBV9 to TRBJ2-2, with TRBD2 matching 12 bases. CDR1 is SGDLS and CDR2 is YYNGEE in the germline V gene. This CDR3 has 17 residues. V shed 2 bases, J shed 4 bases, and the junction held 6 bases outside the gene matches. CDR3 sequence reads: CASSVTSGRPATGELFF. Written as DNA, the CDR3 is TGTGCCAGCAGCGTTACTAGCGGGAGGCCCGCCACCGGGGAGCTGTTTTTT. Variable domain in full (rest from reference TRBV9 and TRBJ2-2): DSGVTQTPKHLITATGQRVTLRCSPRSGDLSVYWYQQSLDQGLQFLIQYYNGEERAKGNILERFSAQQFPDLHSELNLSSLELGDSALYFCASSVTSGRPATGELFFGEGSRLTVL.

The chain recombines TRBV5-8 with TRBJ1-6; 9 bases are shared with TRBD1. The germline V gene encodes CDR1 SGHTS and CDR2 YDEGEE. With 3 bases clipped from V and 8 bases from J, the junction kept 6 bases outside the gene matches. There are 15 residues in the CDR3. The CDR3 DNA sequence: TGTGCCAGCAGCTCGACCGGGACAGGGTATTCACCCCTCCACTTT. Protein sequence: CASSSTGTGYSPLHF.

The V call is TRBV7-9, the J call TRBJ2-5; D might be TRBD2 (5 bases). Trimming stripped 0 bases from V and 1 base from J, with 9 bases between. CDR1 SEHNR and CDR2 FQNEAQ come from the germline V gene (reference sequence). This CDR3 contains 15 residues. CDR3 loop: CASSLASGFQETQYF. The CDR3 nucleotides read TGTGCCAGCAGCTTAGCTTCGGGATTCCAAGAGACCCAGTACTTC. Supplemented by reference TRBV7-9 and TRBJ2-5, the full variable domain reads DTGVSQNPRHKITKRGQNVTFRCDPISEHNRLYWYRQTLGQGPEFLTYFQNEAQLEKSRLLSDRFSAERPKGSFSTLEIQRTEQGDSAMYLCASSLASGFQETQYFGPGTRLLVL.

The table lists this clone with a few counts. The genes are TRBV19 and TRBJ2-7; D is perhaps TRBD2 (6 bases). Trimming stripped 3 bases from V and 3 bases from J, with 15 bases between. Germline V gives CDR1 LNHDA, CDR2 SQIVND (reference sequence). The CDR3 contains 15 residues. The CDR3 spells CASSIQRAGVYEQYF. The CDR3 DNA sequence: TGTGCCAGTAGTATTCAGCGGGCTGGGGTCTACGAGCAGTACTTC.

The CDR3 coding sequence is TGTGCCAGCAGCTTATTCGGGGGTGGCGCCACCGGGGAGCTGTTTTTT. Protein product: CASSLFGGGATGELFF. This chain links TRBV7-3 with TRBJ2-2; perhaps TRBD2 as D (6 bases). Per the germline V gene, CDR1 is SGHTA and CDR2 is FQGTGA. The V gene lost 2 bases and the J gene lost 4 bases, with 14 bases spanning the gap. The CDR3 is 16 amino acids. Full variable domain (remainder filled in from reference TRBV7-3 and TRBJ2-2): GAGVSQTPSNKVTEKGKYVELRCDPISGHTALYWYRQSLGQGPEFLIYFQGTGAADDSGLPNDRFFAVRPEGSVSTLKIQRTERGDSAVYLCASSLFGGGATGELFFGEGSRLTVL.

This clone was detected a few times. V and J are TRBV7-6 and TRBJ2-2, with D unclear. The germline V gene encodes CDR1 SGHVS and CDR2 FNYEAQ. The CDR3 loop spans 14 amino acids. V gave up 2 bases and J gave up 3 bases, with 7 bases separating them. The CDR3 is CASSLLGYTGELFF. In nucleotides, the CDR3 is TGTGCCAGCAGCTTACTAGGATACACCGGGGAGCTGTTTTTT.

In DNA, the CDR3 is TGTGCCAGCTCACCTAATCGAGCGGCGACAGGGATCGGGGAAAAACTGTTTTTT. This translates into CASSPNRAATGIGEKLFF. This rearrangement joins TRBV18 to TRBJ1-4; TRBD1 agrees at 7 bases. Unmatched junction bases numbered 18, after V lost 3 bases and J lost 8 bases. CDR1 KGHSH and CDR2 LQKENI come from the germline V gene. This CDR3 has 18 amino acids.

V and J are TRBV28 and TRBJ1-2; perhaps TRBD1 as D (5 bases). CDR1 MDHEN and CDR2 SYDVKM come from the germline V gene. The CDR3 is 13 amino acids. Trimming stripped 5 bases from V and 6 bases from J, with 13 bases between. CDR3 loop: CASSDSGYDGYTF. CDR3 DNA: TGTGCCAGCAGTGACTCAGGGTACGATGGCTACACCTTC.

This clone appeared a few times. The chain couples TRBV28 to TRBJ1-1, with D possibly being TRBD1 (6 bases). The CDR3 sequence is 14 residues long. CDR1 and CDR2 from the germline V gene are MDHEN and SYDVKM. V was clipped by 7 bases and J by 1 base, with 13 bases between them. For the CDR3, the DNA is TGTGCCAGCACCCCCCAGGGGAAGAACACTGAAGCTTTCTTT. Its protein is CASTPQGKNTEAFF.

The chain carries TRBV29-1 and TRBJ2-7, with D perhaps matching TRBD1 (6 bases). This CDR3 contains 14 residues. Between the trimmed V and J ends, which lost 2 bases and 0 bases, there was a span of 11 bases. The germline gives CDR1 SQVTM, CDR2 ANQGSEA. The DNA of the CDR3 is TGCAGCGTTGAACCCCCGGACAGCTCCTACGAGCAGTACTTC. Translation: CSVEPPDSSYEQYF.

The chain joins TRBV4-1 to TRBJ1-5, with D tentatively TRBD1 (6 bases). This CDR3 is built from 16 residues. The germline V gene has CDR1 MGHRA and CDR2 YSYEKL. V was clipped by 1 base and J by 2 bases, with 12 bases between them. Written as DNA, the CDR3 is TGCGCCAGCAGCCAAGGGTTGACAGGTGGCAATCAGCCCCAGCATTTT. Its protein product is CASSQGLTGGNQPQHF.

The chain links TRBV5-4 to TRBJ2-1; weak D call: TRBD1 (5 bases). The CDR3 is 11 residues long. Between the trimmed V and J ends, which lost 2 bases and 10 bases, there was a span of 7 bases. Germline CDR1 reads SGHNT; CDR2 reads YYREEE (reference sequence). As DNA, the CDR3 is TGTGCCAGCAGCTTCACAGGCGAGCAGTTCTTC. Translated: CASSFTGEQFF.

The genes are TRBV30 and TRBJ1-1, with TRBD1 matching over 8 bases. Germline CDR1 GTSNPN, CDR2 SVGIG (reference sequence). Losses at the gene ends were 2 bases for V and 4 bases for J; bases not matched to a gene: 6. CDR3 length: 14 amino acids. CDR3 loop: CAWSFRTGSTEAFF. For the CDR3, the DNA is TGTGCCTGGAGTTTTCGGACAGGGAGCACTGAAGCTTTCTTT.

CDR3 sequence: CASSARVENTEAFF. CDR3 nucleotides: TGTGCCAGCAGTGCACGGGTGGAGAACACTGAAGCTTTCTTT. The chain has TRBV28 and TRBJ1-1; no definite D call. Germline V lookup: CDR1 MDHEN, CDR2 SYDVKM. CDR3 length: 14 amino acids. Between the trimmed V and J ends, which lost 5 bases and 1 base, there was a span of 11 bases.

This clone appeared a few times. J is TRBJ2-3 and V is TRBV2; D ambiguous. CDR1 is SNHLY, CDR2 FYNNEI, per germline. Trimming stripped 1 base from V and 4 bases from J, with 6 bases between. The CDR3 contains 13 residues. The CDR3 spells CASSEEHSDTQYF. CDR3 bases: TGTGCCAGCAGTGAAGAGCATTCAGATACGCAGTATTTT.